This is a list of T cell receptor beta chains from one sample in a study of blood T cells in healthy people across ages. TCRdb analysed the 5' RACE reads with MiXCR anew, one entry per CDR3 protein. This sample has about 640,000 distinct CDR3 sequences, with roughly 53% found just once. Sequencing was done on a sample of blood. The origin of the receptors is a man aged 55 to 70 in good health. Both conserved end residues are part of each CDR3. Fields, in order: D gene, V gene, J gene, clone size, CDR3 protein, CDR3 DNA. The D gene is left open where the match is weak. Size is omitted from some rows. Given values are once, few, many or a class for expanded clones.

>-|TRBV10-3|TRBJ2-7|few
CAISEVGDVYEQYF
TGTGCCATCAGTGAGGTAGGGGATGTCTACGAGCAGTACTTC
>-|TRBV29-1|TRBJ2-1|-
CSGQGLNEQFF
TGCAGCGGCCAAGGTTTGAATGAGCAGTTCTTC
>-|TRBV5-1|TRBJ2-4|few
CASSKPGTLQQNIQYF
TGCGCCAGCAGTAAACCCGGGACCCTCCAGCAAAACATTCAGTACTTC
>TRBD1|TRBV6-5|TRBJ1-1|-
CASTLGTGVTEAFF
TGTGCCAGCACCCTCGGGACAGGGGTCACTGAAGCTTTCTTT
>TRBD2|TRBV2|TRBJ2-1|-
CASREGLAGGLDEQFF
TGTGCCAGCAGAGAGGGACTAGCGGGGGGTTTAGATGAGCAGTTCTTC
>-|TRBV2|TRBJ2-7|once
CASSLRVEQYF
TGTGCCAGCAGCCTCAGGGTCGAGCAGTACTTC
>-|TRBV2|TRBJ2-7|-
CASIRDRGSYEQYF
TGTGCCAGCATCCGGGACCGAGGCTCCTACGAGCAGTACTTC
>-|TRBV4-1|TRBJ2-6|-
CASSPLLGANVLTF
TGCGCCAGCAGCCCTCTGTTAGGGGCCAACGTCCTGACTTTC
>-|TRBV6-5|TRBJ2-3|-
CASSYSVGGMDTQYF
TGTGCCAGCAGTTACTCTGTGGGGGGCATGGATACGCAGTATTTT
>-|TRBV12-3/TRBV12-4|TRBJ2-5|-
CASTKGTQETQYF
TGTGCCAGCACCAAAGGGACACAAGAGACCCAGTACTTC
>-|TRBV6-5|TRBJ1-1|-
CASSSRGWTEAFF
TGTGCCAGCAGTTCAAGGGGTTGGACTGAAGCTTTCTTT
>-|TRBV20-1|TRBJ2-7|-
CSARGVLDNYEQYF
TGCAGTGCTAGAGGAGTGCTCGACAACTACGAGCAGTACTTC
>-|TRBV7-9|TRBJ2-7|-
CASSLAVDGSYEQYF
TGTGCCAGCAGCTTAGCAGTAGACGGTTCCTACGAGCAGTACTTC
>TRBD2|TRBV20-1|TRBJ2-3|-
CSARLLAERTDTQYF
TGCAGTGCTAGGTTACTAGCGGAGCGAACAGATACGCAGTATTTT
>TRBD2|TRBV5-1|TRBJ2-7|-
CANSLERGSYEQYF
TGCGCCAACAGCTTGGAGCGGGGTTCCTACGAGCAGTACTTC
>TRBD1|TRBV5-1|TRBJ1-4|-
CVGSFQGAEEKLFF
TGCGTCGGCAGCTTCCAGGGGGCTGAAGAAAAACTGTTTTTT
>-|TRBV9|TRBJ2-5|few
CASSLTRDVLGKETQYF
TGTGCCAGCAGCCTCACGAGGGACGTTCTCGGGAAAGAGACCCAGTACTTC
>-|TRBV2|TRBJ2-1|-
CASSEAQATSGGEQFF
TGTGCCAGCAGTGAAGCGCAGGCGACCAGTGGTGGTGAGCAGTTCTTC
>TRBD1|TRBV29-1|TRBJ1-4|many
CSAQGTDEKLFF
TGCAGCGCCCAGGGGACAGATGAAAAACTGTTTTTT
>-|TRBV15|TRBJ2-1|-
CATSKGGSYNEQFF
TGTGCCACCAGCAAGGGTGGCTCCTACAATGAGCAGTTCTTC
>TRBD1|TRBV9|TRBJ1-1|once
CASSVAGAGGLNTEAFF
TGTGCCAGCAGCGTAGCAGGGGCAGGGGGCCTGAACACTGAAGCTTTCTTT
>-|TRBV6-6|TRBJ2-5|once
CASSRDAKETQYF
TGTGCCAGCTCTAGGGACGCCAAAGAGACCCAGTACTTC
>-|TRBV7-9|TRBJ1-2|-
CASSLDGGRGGYTF
TGTGCCAGCAGCTTAGACGGGGGGCGTGGAGGCTACACCTTC
>TRBD1|TRBV5-6|TRBJ2-7|-
CASSGRQGGDNEQYF
TGTGCCAGCAGCGGTAGACAGGGGGGGGACAATGAGCAGTACTTC
>-|TRBV9|TRBJ2-1|once
CASSVVSGPFQETQFF
TGTGCCAGCAGCGTAGTATCGGGCCCGTTCCAAGAGACCCAGTTCTTC
>-|TRBV4-1|TRBJ2-5|-
CASSHPGQFQETQYF
TGCGCCAGCAGCCACCCCGGACAGTTCCAAGAGACCCAGTACTTC
>TRBD1|TRBV6-5|TRBJ2-7|-
CASSYGGTGGYEQYF
TGTGCCAGCAGTTACGGCGGGACAGGGGGCTACGAGCAGTACTTC
>-|TRBV7-9|TRBJ1-3|-
CAHAGAAGNTIYF
TGTGCCCATGCGGGGGCGGCCGGAAACACCATATATTTT
>-|TRBV6-6|TRBJ2-1|-
CTSTPPGTDLNEQFF
TGTACCAGCACCCCACCGGGAACGGACCTGAATGAGCAGTTCTTC
>-|TRBV10-3|TRBJ2-3|-
CAISQGQSTSTDTQYF
TGTGCCATCAGCCAAGGACAGTCCACTAGCACAGATACGCAGTATTTT
>TRBD2|TRBV5-1|TRBJ2-7|-
CASSPSSGGSSYNEQYF
TGCGCCAGCAGTCCCTCTAGCGGGGGGAGCTCCTACAATGAGCAGTACTTC